This TCR beta chain was identified in a study of human T cells and chemical hapten exposure. As for the study in general: 2% DPC was applied to roughly 2 cm by roughly 2 cm of upper inner arm skin for sensitization. For the roughly 26-week duration of the study, patients were given weekly doses of diphenylcyclopropenone on the scalp.

TCRdb reprocessed the RACE reads with MiXCR, giving one entry per CDR3 protein. The data contain around 380,000 distinct CDR3 sequences, 4.8% of them singletons. Points from the study as a whole: The study found expanded TCRs formed significantly more large CDR3 similarity clusters than controls.

Turning to this clonotype: Its antigen is still unknown.

The time point here: patch test 1, 2 weeks after DPC sensitization. As for treatment: therapeutic diphenylcyclopropenone sensitization with weekly scalp DPC. The study drew its donors from alopecia patients who were 18 to 70 years old and suitable for DPC. V gave up 4 bases and J gave up 0 bases, with 18 bases separating them. The CDR3 is 18 amino acids. Germline assignment: CDR1 LGHDT and CDR2 YNNKEL (reference sequence). Specimen: whole blood, collected in connection with sensitization to the hapten diphenylcyclopropenone (DPC). This TCR derives from a woman aged 45-65 years with alopecia areata. Some clones in this sample may be carry-over from other donors' samples. The V call is TRBV3-1, the J call TRBJ2-2; the D call may be TRBD1 or TRBD2 (5 bases each). This chain's CDR3 is CASSPTRAGTSNTGELFF. In DNA, the CDR3 is TGTGCCAGCAGCCCAACACGCGCCGGGACGTCGAACACCGGGGAGCTGTTTTTT.